This paragraph reports one T cell receptor beta chain. The target antigen is unknown. The data were obtained in a study of cytomegalovirus exposure and HLA in healthy donors. Study as a whole: Within the Caucasian-associated ancestry cluster were more than 75% of the approximately 400 genotyped donors.

Vbeta (60) and Jbeta (13) primers were used in the PCR. Here immunoSEQ multiplex PCR was the method, and the copy in TCRdb shows in-frame clones only, minus some. The table has 64,000 or so clones, roughly 67% seen once. Study-wide findings and caveats: TCR beta sequences reportedly predicted most subjects' HLA-A and HLA-B alleles accurately.

Germline CDR1 LNHDA, CDR2 SQIVND (reference sequence). The V and J ends lost 4 bases and 3 bases respectively, with 14 bases between them. This CDR3 has 15 residues. This TCR came from a man aged 40-50 years in good health and CMV-seropositive. Source material: PBMCs. This chain joins TRBV19 and TRBJ2-3; a weak D match, TRBD1 (5 bases). The CDR3: CASSTRQGWTDTQYF. The CDR3 DNA reads as TGTGCCAGTAGTACGCGGCAGGGATGGACAGATACGCAGTATTTT.